This TCR beta chain appears in the sequencing data of a study of graft-versus-host responses after intestinal transplantation. Study-wide points: Peak GvH clone levels in circulation were associated with early post-transplant HvG declines. Analysis identified GvH clones in recipient marrow, with some appearing first in ileum or blood. Patients who carried graft-donor T cell macrochimerism also had high graft-versus-host to host-versus-graft clonal ratios in their allografts.

Only in-frame clones appear in the TCRdb table, and some are missing; sequencing was by immunoSEQ multiplex PCR. The sample has about 70,000 clones; approximately 96% are singletons. For this clone: Its antigen is unidentified.

V lost 4 bases, J lost 5 bases, and 10 bases stayed unmatched. The CDR3 extends over 16 amino acids. The germline V gene encodes CDR1 MGHRA and CDR2 YSYEKL. The sample in question was unstimulated CD8+ T cells sorted from spleen or lymph node cells, obtained before intestinal transplant. The sequence was collected from a human donor who received an intestinal transplant. The rearrangement joins TRBV4-1 to TRBJ2-7; 11 positions agree with TRBD1. In DNA, the CDR3 is TGCGCCAGCAGCCTCGGACCGGGACAGGGGGATCACGAGCAGTACTTC. Its protein is CASSLGPGQGDHEQYF.